This record concerns one T cell receptor beta chain sequence. Antigen: not known. At one end, the junction sequence differs from germline, possibly due to a read error. Per the study methods: With immunoSEQ giving junction-only sequences and no quality scores, filtering differed. Assay used: immunoSEQ multiplex PCR; TCRdb lists only in-frame clones, some missing. That table supplies the V and J calls and clone size; D and trimming were determined from the DNA. The repertoire consists of millions of clones, with about 92% occurring once and the leading ten covering under 0.45%. The data belong to a study of shared clonotypes between healthy human individuals. General study findings and limits: Lower generation probabilities were found for non-shared clonotypes than for those shared by all four donors. Clonotype sharing levels among donors were expected to vary with sequencing depth.

CDR1 MDHEN and CDR2 SYDVKM come from the germline V gene. CDR3 size: 17 residues. The chain recombines TRBV28 with TRBJ2-2, with a weak D call TRBD2 (5 bases). The sequence derives from a man between 18 and 35 years old in good health. Some clones in this sample may be carry-over from other donors' samples. Sequencing input: naive CD4+ T cells from PBMCs. The subset denotes: CD45RA+ positively selected. The CDR3 sequence is CASSYPIARVDTGELFF. In DNA form, the CDR3 reads TGTGCCAGTAGTTACCCGATAGCGAGAGTGGACACCGGGGAGCTGTTTTTT.